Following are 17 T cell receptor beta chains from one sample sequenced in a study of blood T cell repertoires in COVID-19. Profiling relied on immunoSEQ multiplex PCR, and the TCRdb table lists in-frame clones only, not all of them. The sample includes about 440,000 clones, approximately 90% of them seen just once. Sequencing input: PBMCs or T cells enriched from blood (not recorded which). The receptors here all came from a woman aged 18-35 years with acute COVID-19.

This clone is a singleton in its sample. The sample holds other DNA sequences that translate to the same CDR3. CDR3 amino acids: CASSPSETQYF. CDR3 DNA sequence: TGTGCCAGCTCACCTTCTGAGACCCAGTACTTC. The gene calls are TRBV18 and TRBJ2-5; the D is unclear. With 3 bases removed from V and 5 bases from J, the gap between germline ends came to 4 bases. The CDR3 has 11 amino acids. In germline, CDR1 is KGHSH, CDR2 LQKENI.

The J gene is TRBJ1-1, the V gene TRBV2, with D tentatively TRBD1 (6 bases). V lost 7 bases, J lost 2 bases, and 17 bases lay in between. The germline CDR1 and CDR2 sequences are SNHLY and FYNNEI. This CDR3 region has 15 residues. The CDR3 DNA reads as TGTGCCAGCAACCAGGACAGTAGCGTAAACACTGAAGCTTTCTTT. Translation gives CASNQDSSVNTEAFF.

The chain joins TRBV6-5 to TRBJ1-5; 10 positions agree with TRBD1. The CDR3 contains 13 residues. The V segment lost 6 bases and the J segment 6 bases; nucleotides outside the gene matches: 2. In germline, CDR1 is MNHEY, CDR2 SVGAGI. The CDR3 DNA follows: TGTGCCAGCAGCGGGGACAGGGGTCAGCCCCAGCATTTT. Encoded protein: CASSGDRGQPQHF.

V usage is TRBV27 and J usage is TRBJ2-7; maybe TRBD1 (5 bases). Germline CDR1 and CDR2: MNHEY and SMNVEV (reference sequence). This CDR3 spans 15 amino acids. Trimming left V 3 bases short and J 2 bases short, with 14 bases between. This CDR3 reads CASSLGQGRAYEQYF. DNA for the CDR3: TGTGCCAGCAGTTTGGGTCAGGGTAGGGCCTACGAGCAGTACTTC.

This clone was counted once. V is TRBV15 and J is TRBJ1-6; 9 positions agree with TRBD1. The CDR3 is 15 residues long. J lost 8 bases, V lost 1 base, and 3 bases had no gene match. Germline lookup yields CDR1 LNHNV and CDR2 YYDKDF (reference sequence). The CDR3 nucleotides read TGTGCCACCAGCAGAGTGCGACAGGGGGATTCACCCCTCCACTTT. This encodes CATSRVRQGDSPLHF.

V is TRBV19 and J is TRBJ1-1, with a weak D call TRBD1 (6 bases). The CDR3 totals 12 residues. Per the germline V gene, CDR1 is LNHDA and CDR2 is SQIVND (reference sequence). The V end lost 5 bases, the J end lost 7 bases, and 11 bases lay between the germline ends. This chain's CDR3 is CASSHRVVEAFF. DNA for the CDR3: TGTGCCAGTAGTCACAGGGTCGTTGAAGCTTTCTTT.

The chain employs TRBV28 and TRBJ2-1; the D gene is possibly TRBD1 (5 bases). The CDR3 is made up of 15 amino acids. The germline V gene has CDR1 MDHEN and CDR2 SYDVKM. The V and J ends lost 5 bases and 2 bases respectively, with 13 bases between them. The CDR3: CASSQDSLPYNEQFF. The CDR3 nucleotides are TGTGCCAGCAGTCAAGACAGTTTACCCTACAATGAGCAGTTCTTC.

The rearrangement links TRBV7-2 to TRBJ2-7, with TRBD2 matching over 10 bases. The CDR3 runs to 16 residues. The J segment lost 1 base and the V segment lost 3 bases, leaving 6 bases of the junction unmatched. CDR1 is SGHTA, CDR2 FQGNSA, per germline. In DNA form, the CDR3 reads TGTGCCAGCAGCTTTCTAGGGGGACTAGCGTCCTACGAGCAGTACTTC. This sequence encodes CASSFLGGLASYEQYF.

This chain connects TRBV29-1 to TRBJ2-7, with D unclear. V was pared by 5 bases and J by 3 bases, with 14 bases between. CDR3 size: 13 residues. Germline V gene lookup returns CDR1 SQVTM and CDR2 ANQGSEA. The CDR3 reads CSVLQVGSYEQYF. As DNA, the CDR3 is TGCAGCGTTCTTCAGGTGGGCAGCTACGAGCAGTACTTC.

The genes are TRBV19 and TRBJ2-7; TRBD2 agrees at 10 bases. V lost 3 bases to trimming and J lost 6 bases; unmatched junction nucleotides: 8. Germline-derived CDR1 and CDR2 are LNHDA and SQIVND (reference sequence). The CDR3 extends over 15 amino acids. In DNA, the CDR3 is TGTGCCAGTAGTATTTTTCCAGCGGGGGGGGCCGAGCAGTACTTC. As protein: CASSIFPAGGAEQYF.

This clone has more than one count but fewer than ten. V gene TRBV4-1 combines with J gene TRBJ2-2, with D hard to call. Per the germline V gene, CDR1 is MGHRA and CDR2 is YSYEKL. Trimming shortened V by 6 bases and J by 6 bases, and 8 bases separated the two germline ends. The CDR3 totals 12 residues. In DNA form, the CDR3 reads TGCGCCAGCAGGTCTGTCCCCGGGGAGCTGTTTTTT. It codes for CASRSVPGELFF.

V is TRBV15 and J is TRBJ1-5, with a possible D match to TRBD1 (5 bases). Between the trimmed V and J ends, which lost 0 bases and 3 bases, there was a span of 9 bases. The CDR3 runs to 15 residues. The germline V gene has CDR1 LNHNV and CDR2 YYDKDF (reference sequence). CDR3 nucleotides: TGTGCCACCAGCAGAGACAGGGTCCTCAATCAGCCCCAGCATTTT. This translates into CATSRDRVLNQPQHF.

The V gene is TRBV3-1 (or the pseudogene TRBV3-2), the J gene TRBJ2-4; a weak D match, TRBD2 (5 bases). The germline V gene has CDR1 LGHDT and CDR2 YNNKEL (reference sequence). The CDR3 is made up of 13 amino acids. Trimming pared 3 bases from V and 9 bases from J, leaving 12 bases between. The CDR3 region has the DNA TGTGCCAGCAGCCAGGTCCCAGAGGGCATTCAGTACTTC. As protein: CASSQVPEGIQYF.

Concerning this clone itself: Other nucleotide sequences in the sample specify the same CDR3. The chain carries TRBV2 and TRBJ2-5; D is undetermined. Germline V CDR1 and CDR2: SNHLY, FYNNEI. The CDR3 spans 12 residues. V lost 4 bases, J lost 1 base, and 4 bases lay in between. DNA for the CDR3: TGTGCCAGCAGTGCTATCCAAGAGACCCAGTACTTC. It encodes CASSAIQETQYF.

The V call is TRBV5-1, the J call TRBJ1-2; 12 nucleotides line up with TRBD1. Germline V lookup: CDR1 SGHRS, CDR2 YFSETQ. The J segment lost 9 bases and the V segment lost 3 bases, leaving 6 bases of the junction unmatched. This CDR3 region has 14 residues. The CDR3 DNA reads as TGCGCCAGCAGCTCCGGGACAGGGGGCCAGAGCTACACCTTC. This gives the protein CASSSGTGGQSYTF.

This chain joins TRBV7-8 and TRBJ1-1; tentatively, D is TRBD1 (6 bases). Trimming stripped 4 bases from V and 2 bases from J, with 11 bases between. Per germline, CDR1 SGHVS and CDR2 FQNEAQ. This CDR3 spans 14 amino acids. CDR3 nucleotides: TGTGCCAGCAGCTCCCGGACAGCCAACACTGAAGCTTTCTTT. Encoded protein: CASSSRTANTEAFF.

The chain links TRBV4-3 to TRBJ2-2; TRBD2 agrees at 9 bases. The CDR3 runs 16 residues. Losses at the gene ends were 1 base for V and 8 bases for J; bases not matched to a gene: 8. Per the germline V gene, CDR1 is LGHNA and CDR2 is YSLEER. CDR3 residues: CASSQVAAGGTGELFF. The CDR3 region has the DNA TGCGCCAGCAGCCAAGTTGCGGCGGGAGGGACGGGGGAGCTGTTTTTT.